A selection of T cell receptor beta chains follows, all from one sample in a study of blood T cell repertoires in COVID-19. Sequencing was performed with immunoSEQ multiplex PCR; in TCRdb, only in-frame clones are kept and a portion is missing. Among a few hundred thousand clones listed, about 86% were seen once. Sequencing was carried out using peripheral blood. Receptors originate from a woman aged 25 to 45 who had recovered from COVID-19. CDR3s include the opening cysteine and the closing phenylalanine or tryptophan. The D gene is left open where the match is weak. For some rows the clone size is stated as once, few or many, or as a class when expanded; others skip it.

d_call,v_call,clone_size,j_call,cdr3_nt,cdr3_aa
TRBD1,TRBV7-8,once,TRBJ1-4,TGTGCCAGCAGCGATAGTCCCCCGACAGGGAATGAAAAACTGTTTTTT,CASSDSPPTGNEKLFF
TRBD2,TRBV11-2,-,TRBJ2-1,TGTGCCAGCAGCTCCGCCCTAAAAGGCGGGAGATCGTACAATGAGCAGTTCTTC,CASSSALKGGRSYNEQFF
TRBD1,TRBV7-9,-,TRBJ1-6,TGTGCCAGCACCCCCGGGCGGTGGGACAGGGGGCGAAATAATTCACCCCTCCACTTT,CASTPGRWDRGRNNSPLHF
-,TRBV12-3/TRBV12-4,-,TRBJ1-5,TGTGCCAGCACCGGGGACATCCTCCTGCCCCAGCATTTT,CASTGDILLPQHF
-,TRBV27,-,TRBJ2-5,TGTGCCAGCAGTTTTTCGGGTCCCCAAGAGACCCAGTACTTC,CASSFSGPQETQYF
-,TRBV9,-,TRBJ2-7,TGTGCCAGCAGCGTAGGGGCAGGGATAGCCTACGAGCAGTACTTC,CASSVGAGIAYEQYF
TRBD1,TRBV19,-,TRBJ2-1,TGTGCCAGTAGACCATCCCACCCAGGGGGCCCATCGGGGGATGAGCAGTTCTTC,CASRPSHPGGPSGDEQFF
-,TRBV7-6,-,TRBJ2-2,TGTGCCAGCAGCTTAGGAGTTCTAGAGGCCGGGGAGCTGTTTTTT,CASSLGVLEAGELFF
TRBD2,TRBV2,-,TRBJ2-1,TGTGCCAGCAGACCGCCCCGAACCCTAGCGGGCCCTCCCAATGAGCAGTTCTTC,CASRPPRTLAGPPNEQFF
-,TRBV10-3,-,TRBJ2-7,TGTGCCATCAGGTTAGAGAGTAGCTACGAGCAGTACTTC,CAIRLESSYEQYF
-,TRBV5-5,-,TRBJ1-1,TGTGCCAGCAGCTCAGACCCCGGGACAGAAGCTTTCTTT,CASSSDPGTEAFF
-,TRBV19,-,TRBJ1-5,TGTGCCAGCAAACAGCGGGGGAATCAGCCCCAGCATTTT,CASKQRGNQPQHF
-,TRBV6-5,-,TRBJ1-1,TGTGCCAGCAGTTACTCCGCGGGGGTTGAAGCTTTCTTT,CASSYSAGVEAFF
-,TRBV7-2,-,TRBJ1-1,TGTGCCAGCAGCTTAACTTTGGGGAGCACCGCTGAAGCTTTCTTT,CASSLTLGSTAEAFF
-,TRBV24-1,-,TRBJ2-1,TGTGCCACCAGTCCGCAGGGCTACAATGAGCAGTTCTTC,CATSPQGYNEQFF
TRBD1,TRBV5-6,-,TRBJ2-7,TGTGCCAGCAGCTGGACAGGGGGGGCCGAGCAGTACTTC,CASSWTGGAEQYF
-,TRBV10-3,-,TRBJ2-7,TGTGCCATCAGACAGGGCCCCTACGAGCAGTACTTC,CAIRQGPYEQYF
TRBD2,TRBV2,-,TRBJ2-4,TGTGCCAGCAGCGCCGGGACTAGCGGGAGTATGGCCAAAAACATTCAGTACTTC,CASSAGTSGSMAKNIQYF
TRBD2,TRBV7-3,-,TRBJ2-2,TGTGCCAGCAGCTGGGAGGGGAGGACCGGGGAGCTGTTTTTT,CASSWEGRTGELFF
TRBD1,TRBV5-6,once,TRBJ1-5,TGTGCCAGCAGCTTGGGGACAGGGGGGCAGCCCCAGCATTTT,CASSLGTGGQPQHF
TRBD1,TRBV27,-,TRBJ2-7,TGTGCCAGCAGTCCTACAGGGGGCGGCTACGAGCAGTACTTC,CASSPTGGGYEQYF
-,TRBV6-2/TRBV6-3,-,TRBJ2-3,TGTGCCAGCAGTTACCCAGACAGGGTCCCCGGGAGAGCGGTCACAGATACGCAGTATTTT,CASSYPDRVPGRAVTDTQYF
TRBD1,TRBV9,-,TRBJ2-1,TGTGCCAGCAGCGTGGCCCGGACAGGCTATGAGCAGTTCTTC,CASSVARTGYEQFF
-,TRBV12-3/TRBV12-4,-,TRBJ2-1,TGTGCCAGCACCCGGGGGAATGAGCAGTTCTTC,CASTRGNEQFF
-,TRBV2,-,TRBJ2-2,TGTGCCAGCAGTTCCTACAGGGACGGCGGGGAGCTGTTTTTT,CASSSYRDGGELFF
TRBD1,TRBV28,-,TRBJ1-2,TGTGCCAGCAGTAACTACAGGGGCTCTGGCTACACCTTC,CASSNYRGSGYTF
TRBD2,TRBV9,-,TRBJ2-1,TGTGCCAGCAGCGCCGGGACTAGCGCGTACAATGAGCAGTTCTTC,CASSAGTSAYNEQFF
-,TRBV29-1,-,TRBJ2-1,TGCAGCGTTGGCAAGGAGGGCTTTTCTGACAATGAGCAGTTCTTC,CSVGKEGFSDNEQFF
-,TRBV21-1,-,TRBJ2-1,TGTGCCATCGTTTCCGGGACTAGCGGGAGGGGTGAGCAGTTCTTC,CAIVSGTSGRGEQFF
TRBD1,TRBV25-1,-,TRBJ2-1,TGTGCAAGCCGGGACAGGGCTTACAATGAGCAGTTCTTC,CASRDRAYNEQFF
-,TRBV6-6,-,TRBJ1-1,TGTGCCAGCAGTGATGGGGGGGTACCTGAAGCTTTCTTT,CASSDGGVPEAFF
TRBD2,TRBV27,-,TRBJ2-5,TGTGCCAGCAGTCAGACTAGCGGGAGGGCCCTGCGAGAGACCCAGTACTTC,CASSQTSGRALRETQYF
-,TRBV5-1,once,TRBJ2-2,TGCGCCAGCAGCTTGGTTTCGGTCGACACCGGGGAGCTGTTTTTT,CASSLVSVDTGELFF
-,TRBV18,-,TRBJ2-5,TGTGCCAGCTCACCACCAGAGGGTTCCCTCCTGGAGACCCAGTACTTC,CASSPPEGSLLETQYF
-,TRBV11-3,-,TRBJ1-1,TGTGCCAGCAGCTCGGTGGGTTCCGGGAGGACTGAAGCTTTCTTT,CASSSVGSGRTEAFF
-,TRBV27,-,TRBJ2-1,TGTGCCAGCACCTTAGCCAGCTCCTACAATGAGCAGTTCTTC,CASTLASSYNEQFF
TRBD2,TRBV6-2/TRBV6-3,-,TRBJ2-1,TGTGCCAGCAGTTACGGGACTAGCGGCAATGAGCAGTTCTTC,CASSYGTSGNEQFF
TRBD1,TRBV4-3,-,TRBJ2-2,TGCGCCAGCAGCCGCGACAGGGGACAGCTGTTTTTT,CASSRDRGQLFF
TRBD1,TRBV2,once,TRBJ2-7,TGTGCCAGCAGTGAACGGACAGGTAACTACGAGCAGTACTTC,CASSERTGNYEQYF
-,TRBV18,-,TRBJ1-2,TGTGCCAGCTCACCACTCGCTGACAGTGGCTACACCTTC,CASSPLADSGYTF
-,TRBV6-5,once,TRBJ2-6,TGTGCCAGCGCAAGCCCCTCTGGGGCCAACGTCCTGACTTTC,CASASPSGANVLTF
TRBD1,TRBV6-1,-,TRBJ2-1,TGTGCCGGCGGAGGACAGGCTTCTGGTAATGAGCAGTTCTTC,CAGGGQASGNEQFF
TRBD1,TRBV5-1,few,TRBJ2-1,TGCGCCAGCAGCTTGGGGGACAGTAGAAATGAGCAGTTCTTC,CASSLGDSRNEQFF
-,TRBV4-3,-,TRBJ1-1,TGCGCCAGCAGCCAAGATATCGGGGGGTCCCCTATGAACACTGAAGCTTTCTTT,CASSQDIGGSPMNTEAFF
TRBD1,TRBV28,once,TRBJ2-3,TGTGCCAGCAGTATACCTCAAGTGGACAGGTCCACAGATACGCAGTATTTT,CASSIPQVDRSTDTQYF
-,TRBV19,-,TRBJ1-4,TGTGCCAGTAGTATATCCTGGGGGGGCACGGCTAATGAAAAACTGTTTTTT,CASSISWGGTANEKLFF
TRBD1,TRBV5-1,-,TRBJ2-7,TGCGCCAGCAATTTCGGGACAGGGAACTACGAGCAGTACTTC,CASNFGTGNYEQYF
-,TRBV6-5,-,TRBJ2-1,TGTGCCAGCAGTACACAGGGTTCCTACAATGAGCAGTTCTTC,CASSTQGSYNEQFF
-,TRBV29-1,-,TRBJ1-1,TGCAGCGCCTCCCCCCGATTAAACAGGGACACTGAAGCTTTCTTT,CSASPRLNRDTEAFF
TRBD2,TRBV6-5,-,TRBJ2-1,TGTGCCACCACTAGCGGAGGATACAATGAGCAGTTCTTC,CATTSGGYNEQFF
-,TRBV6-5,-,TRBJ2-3,TGTGCCAGCAGTTACTCGACGGGAACAGATACGCAGTATTTT,CASSYSTGTDTQYF
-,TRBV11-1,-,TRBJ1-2,TGTGCCAGCAGCTTACGGGGGGGGACGACGGGCTACACCTTC,CASSLRGGTTGYTF
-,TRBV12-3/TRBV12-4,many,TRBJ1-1,TGTGCCAGCAGCCCATTTGGCCCTCAAGCTTTCTTT,CASSPFGPQAFF